This T cell receptor beta chain was identified in a study of PD-L1 blockade in urothelial cancer (TCRdb year 2017). In the study overall: Every patient began therapy at some point between 2013 and 2015 and was given atezolizumab 1,200 mg intravenously every 3 weeks. Pretreatment tumor samples and matched peripheral blood, collected serially before and after atezolizumab treatment, underwent TCR sequencing. In the same patients, whole exome sequencing and RNA sequencing of pretreatment tumors were performed in addition to TCR sequencing. Blood samples gave a median of 141,255 T cells and approximately 80,000 unique TCRs, with a median clonality of approximately 0.078. The study, an exploratory multi-omic analysis, examined somatic, immune and clinical correlates of response to PD-L1 blockade with atezolizumab in urothelial cancer. Blood samples were analyzed 3 weeks after the start of treatment (second dose) and 6 weeks after the start of treatment. Durable clinical benefit was achieved by nine patients but not by the remaining 20. Pretreatment blood TCR-seq was available for about 28 patients, at least one posttreatment blood collection was obtained for some 24 patients, and tumor TCR-seq was available for some 24 patients. About 90% of the roughly 30 patients were identified as males with urothelial cancer of bladder origin, and a prior smoking history was reported by 18 of 29 patients. Patients had an ECOG performance status of 0 or 1 and had received between 0 and 3 prior chemotherapy regimens. Progression-free survival longer than 6 months counted as durable clinical benefit, and TCR features were additionally tested against both progression-free and overall survival. Overall study outcomes, separate from this receptor: At 3 weeks after the start of treatment, tumor-associated TCR clones in peripheral blood had expanded more in patients with durable benefit (n of about 20, p = 0.022). Because the sample size was small (n ≈ 28) and many of the analyses were exploratory, the results are meant to be hypothesis-generating. Improved progression-free and overall survival was found to be associated with pretreatment peripheral blood TCR clonality below the median.

The trim is 2 bases for V and 6 bases for J, with a gap of 16 bases between the germline ends. Sequences MNHEY (CDR1) and SMNVEV (CDR2) are obtained from the germline V gene (reference sequence). The CDR3 measures 16 amino acids from cysteine to phenylalanine. Just CDR3 DNA is preserved here, 48 bases in frame from base 1. Points on this clone: The target of this receptor is not known. Base qualities are not provided; no much larger clone lies one nucleotide away.

The cohort included 25 to 30 patients with locally advanced or metastatic urothelial carcinoma who were treated at Memorial Sloan Kettering on a trial protocol. Peripheral blood mononuclear cells were collected from each patient pretreatment and during treatment, giving between 1 and 8 total time points per patient. The Qiagen DNeasy Blood extraction kit was used to purify genomic DNA from total PBMCs and from tumor samples. Collected pretreatment and during treatment, PBMCs were isolated and stored as previously described. Synthetic TCR analog templates were spiked into each PCR so that absolute template abundance could be estimated from read counts. TCRbeta CDR3 regions were amplified from genomic DNA with bias-controlled V and J gene primers using the immunoSEQ assay. Sequencing of rearranged TCRbeta segments was performed at approximately 20X coverage. Regarding the original processing steps: Clustering was used to correct sequencing errors, and CDR3s were annotated against IMGT so that V, D and J genes could be assigned. Downstream analyses used only productive TCRbeta rearrangements, leaving out any out-of-frame or stop-codon sequences. Clonality was computed as one minus Shannon entropy normalized by the log of the number of unique productive sequences. Fisher's exact test with Benjamini-Hochberg correction, using a cutoff of adjusted p below 0.01, was how clones that differed between time points or between blood and tumor were identified. TCRdb took over this immuneACCESS table, retaining in-frame rearrangements with V and J assigned. Such tables are incomplete; in checked studies, under half of the missing clones stem from an unresolved V gene, and the remainder is unexplained. V and J calls and clone size are those listed in that table; D and trimming were worked out from the DNA. The sample records some 84,000 clones, around 90% of which are singletons. The top ten clonotypes cover around 5.3% of the sample.

The chain is encoded by TRBV27 joined to TRBJ2-2; a weak D assignment points to TRBD2 (6 bases agree). The starting material was PBMCs, obtained around atezolizumab (anti-PD-L1) treatment. The sequence was collected from a woman in her seventies with urothelial cancer. The DNA is TGTGCCAGCAGTTTAAGGCTAGCGCGAAGTCCCGGGGAGCTGTTTTTT. Its amino acids are CASSLRLARSPGELFF.